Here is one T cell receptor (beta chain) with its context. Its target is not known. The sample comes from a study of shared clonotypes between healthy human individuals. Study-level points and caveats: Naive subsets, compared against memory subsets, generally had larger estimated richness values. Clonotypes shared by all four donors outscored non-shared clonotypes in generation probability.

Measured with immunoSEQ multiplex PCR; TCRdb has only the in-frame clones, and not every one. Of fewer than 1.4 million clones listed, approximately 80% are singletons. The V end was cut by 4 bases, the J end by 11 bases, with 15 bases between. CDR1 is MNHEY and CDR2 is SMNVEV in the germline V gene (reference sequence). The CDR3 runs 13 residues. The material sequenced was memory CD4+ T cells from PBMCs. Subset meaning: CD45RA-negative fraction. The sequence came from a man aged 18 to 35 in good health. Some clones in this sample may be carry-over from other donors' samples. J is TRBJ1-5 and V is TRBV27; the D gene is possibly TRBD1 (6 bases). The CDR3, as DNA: TGTGCCAGCAGTTCATTGGGGGAGGGGGCCCAGCATTTT. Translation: CASSSLGEGAQHF.